A single sample is the source of the 11 T cell receptor beta chains below, sequenced in a study of immune evolution from preneoplasia to lung adenocarcinoma. Produced via immunoSEQ multiplex PCR; TCRdb's table is partial and in-frame only. The sample holds 11,000 to 15,000 clones, about four fifths seen once. The source material was FFPE minimally invasive lung adenocarcinoma tissue. All receptors come from a person aged 65 to 85 with lung adenocarcinoma.

This CDR3 reads CASSGTAVGSYEQYF. The DNA for the CDR3 is TGTGCCAGCAGTGGGACCGCGGTAGGAAGCTACGAGCAGTACTTC. The rearrangement links TRBV2 to TRBJ2-7; D gene uncertain. V was pared by 4 bases and J by 3 bases, with 16 bases between. The germline V gene has CDR1 SNHLY and CDR2 FYNNEI. The CDR3 spans 15 residues.

The chain couples TRBV7-8 to TRBJ1-2, with TRBD1 matching 7 bases. The CDR3 runs 14 residues. CDR1 and CDR2 from the germline V gene are SGHVS and FQNEAQ. V lost 3 bases and J lost 0; bases outside the gene matches: 1. The CDR3 region has the DNA TGTGCCAGCAGCTTGGGGACAGCTAACTATGGCTACACCTTC. It specifies CASSLGTANYGYTF.

This clone appeared once. The gene calls are TRBV7-3 and TRBJ2-3, with 7 bases that match TRBD2. Germline trimming cut 5 bases from V and 2 bases from J; bases unmatched to any gene: 7. The CDR3 is 15 amino acids. Germline values: CDR1 SGHTA, CDR2 FQGTGA. The chain's CDR3 is CASSPMTSNTDTQYF. The CDR3 DNA reads TGTGCCAGCAGCCCTATGACTAGCAACACAGATACGCAGTATTTT.

The chain carries TRBV27 and TRBJ2-7; TRBD2 agrees at 7 bases. The CDR3 extends over 15 amino acids. The V gene's germline CDR1 is MNHEY and CDR2 SMNVEV (reference sequence). V lost 4 bases to trimming and J lost 3 bases; unmatched junction nucleotides: 9. The CDR3 coding sequence is TGTGCCAGCAGTTCCGCCGGGACTACGCACTACGAGCAGTACTTC. Its protein is CASSSAGTTHYEQYF.

This chain joins TRBV28 and TRBJ2-3; D may be TRBD2 (7 bases). The CDR3 covers 14 residues. Trimming removed 6 bases from V and 2 bases from J, with 12 bases in between. Germline loops: CDR1 MDHEN, CDR2 SYDVKM. CDR3 nucleotide sequence: TGTGCCAGCAGACGGGGGGCACTCACAGATACGCAGTATTTT. Amino acids: CASRRGALTDTQYF.

The CDR3 spells CASSQQEPRGGLTYEQYF. The CDR3 region has the DNA TGCGCCAGCAGCCAACAAGAGCCGAGGGGGGGGCTTACCTACGAGCAGTACTTC. This chain links TRBV4-1 with TRBJ2-7, with TRBD2 as a possible D gene (7 bases). CDR3 length: 18 residues. Trimming shortened V by 2 bases and J by 2 bases, and 22 bases separated the two germline ends. The germline V gene encodes CDR1 MGHRA and CDR2 YSYEKL.

V gene TRBV29-1 combines with J gene TRBJ2-3; maybe TRBD1 (6 bases). Between the trimmed V and J ends, which lost 4 bases and 0 bases, there was a span of 11 bases. Germline V lookup: CDR1 SQVTM, CDR2 ANQGSEA. This CDR3 has 14 residues. CDR3 amino acids: CSVVGAASTDTQYF. CDR3 bases: TGCAGCGTTGTGGGGGCAGCTAGCACAGATACGCAGTATTTT.

The J gene is TRBJ1-4, the V gene TRBV15; 7 bases line up with TRBD1. CDR1 and CDR2 from the germline V gene are LNHNV and YYDKDF (reference sequence). Trimming at V came to 4 bases and at J to 8 bases, leaving 7 bases not matched to a gene. There are 14 residues in the CDR3. The CDR3 region is CATSNDREDEKLFF. CDR3 bases: TGTGCCACCAGCAACGACAGGGAGGACGAAAAACTGTTTTTT.

The V call is TRBV19, the J call TRBJ2-7; D is perhaps TRBD1 (5 bases). Germline loops: CDR1 LNHDA, CDR2 SQIVND (reference sequence). With 5 bases removed from V and 2 bases from J, the gap between germline ends came to 22 bases. This CDR3 spans 17 amino acids. CDR3 region: CASSLGFRAGLPYEQYF. The CDR3 DNA reads as TGTGCCAGTAGTTTGGGTTTCAGGGCAGGATTACCCTACGAGCAGTACTTC.

CDR3 in DNA: TGTGCCAGCAGCCCAGGGAGGGGGCGGGACACTGAAGCTTTCTTT. Residues: CASSPGRGRDTEAFF. The chain employs TRBV9 and TRBJ1-1; 7 nucleotides line up with TRBD1. Trimming cost V 4 bases and J 3 bases; bases outside gene matches: 9. CDR3 length equals 15 residues. Germline V gives CDR1 SGDLS, CDR2 YYNGEE. Looking up the rest from reference TRBV9 and TRBJ1-1 gives the full variable domain: DSGVTQTPKHLITATGQRVTLRCSPRSGDLSVYWYQQSLDQGLQFLIQYYNGEERAKGNILERFSAQQFPDLHSELNLSSLELGDSALYFCASSPGRGRDTEAFFGQGTRLTVV.

The chain carries TRBV25-1 and TRBJ1-1, with D maybe TRBD1 (5 bases). Trimming left V 1 base short and J 5 bases short, with 11 bases between. This CDR3 is built from 14 residues. CDR1 is MGHDK, CDR2 SYGVNS, per germline. The CDR3 DNA follows: TGTGCCAGCAGTGAATTTGGTGCAGGGACTGAAGCTTTCTTT. This gives the protein CASSEFGAGTEAFF.